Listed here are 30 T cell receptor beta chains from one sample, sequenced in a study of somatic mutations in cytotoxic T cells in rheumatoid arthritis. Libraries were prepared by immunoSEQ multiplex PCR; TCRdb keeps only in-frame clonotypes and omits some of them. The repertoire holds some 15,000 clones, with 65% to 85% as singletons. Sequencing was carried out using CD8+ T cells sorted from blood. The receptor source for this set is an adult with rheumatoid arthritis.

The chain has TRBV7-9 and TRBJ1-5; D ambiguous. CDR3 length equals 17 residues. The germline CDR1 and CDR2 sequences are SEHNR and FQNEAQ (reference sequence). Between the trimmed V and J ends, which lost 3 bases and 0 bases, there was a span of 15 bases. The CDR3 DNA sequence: TGTGCCAGCAGCTTGGGAGCTATCGGATATAGCAATCAGCCCCAGCATTTT. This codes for CASSLGAIGYSNQPQHF.

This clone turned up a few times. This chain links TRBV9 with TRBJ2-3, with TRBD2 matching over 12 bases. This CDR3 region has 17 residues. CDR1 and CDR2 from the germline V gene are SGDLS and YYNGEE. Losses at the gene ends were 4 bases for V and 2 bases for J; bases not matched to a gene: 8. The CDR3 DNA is TGTGCCAGCAGCCCGGGGACTAGCGGGTACGTCACAGATACGCAGTATTTT. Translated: CASSPGTSGYVTDTQYF.

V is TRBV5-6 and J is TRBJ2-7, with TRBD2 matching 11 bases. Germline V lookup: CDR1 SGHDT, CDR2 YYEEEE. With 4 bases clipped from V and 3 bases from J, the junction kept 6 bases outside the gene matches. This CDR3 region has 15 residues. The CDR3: CASSPLAGGHYEQYF. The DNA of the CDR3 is TGTGCCAGCAGCCCCTTAGCGGGGGGGCACTACGAGCAGTACTTC.

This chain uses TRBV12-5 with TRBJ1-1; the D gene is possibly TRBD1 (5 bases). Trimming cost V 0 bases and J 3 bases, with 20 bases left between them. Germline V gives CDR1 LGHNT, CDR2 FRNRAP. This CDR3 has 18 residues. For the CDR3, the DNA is TGTGCTAGTGGTTTGGTAAGGTCGATGGGGATAGGGGACACTGAAGCTTTCTTT. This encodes CASGLVRSMGIGDTEAFF.

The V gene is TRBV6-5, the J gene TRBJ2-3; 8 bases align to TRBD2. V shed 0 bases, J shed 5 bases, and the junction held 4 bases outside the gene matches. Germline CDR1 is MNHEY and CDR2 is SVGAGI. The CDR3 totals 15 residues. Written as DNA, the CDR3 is TGTGCCAGCAGTTACTCCGGGGGGGCGGGAGATACGCAGTATTTT. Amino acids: CASSYSGGAGDTQYF.

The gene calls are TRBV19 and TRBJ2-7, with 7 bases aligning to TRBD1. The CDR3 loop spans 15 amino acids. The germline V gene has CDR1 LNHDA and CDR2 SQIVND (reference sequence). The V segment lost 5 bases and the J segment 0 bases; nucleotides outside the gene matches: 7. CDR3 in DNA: TGTGCCAGTAGTTTTACAGGGGAGAGCTCCTACGAGCAGTACTTC. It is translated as CASSFTGESSYEQYF.

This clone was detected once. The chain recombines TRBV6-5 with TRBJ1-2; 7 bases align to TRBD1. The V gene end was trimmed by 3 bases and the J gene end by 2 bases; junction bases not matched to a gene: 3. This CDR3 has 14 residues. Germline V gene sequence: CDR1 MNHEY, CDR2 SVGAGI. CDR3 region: CASSYRGGNYGYTF. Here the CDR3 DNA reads TGTGCCAGCAGTTATAGAGGGGGCAACTATGGCTACACCTTC.

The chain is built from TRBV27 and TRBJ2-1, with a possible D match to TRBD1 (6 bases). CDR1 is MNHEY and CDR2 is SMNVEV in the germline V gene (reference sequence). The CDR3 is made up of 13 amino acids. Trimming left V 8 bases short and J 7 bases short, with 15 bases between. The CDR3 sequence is CASSADQGNEQFF. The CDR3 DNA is TGTGCCAGCTCAGCGGACCAGGGGAATGAGCAGTTCTTC.

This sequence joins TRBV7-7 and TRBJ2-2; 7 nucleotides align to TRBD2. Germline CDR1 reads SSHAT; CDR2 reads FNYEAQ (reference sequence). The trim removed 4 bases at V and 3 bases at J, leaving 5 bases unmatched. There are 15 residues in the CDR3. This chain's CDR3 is CASSSREAHTGELFF. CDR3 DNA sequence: TGTGCCAGCAGCTCCCGGGAGGCGCACACCGGGGAGCTGTTTTTT.

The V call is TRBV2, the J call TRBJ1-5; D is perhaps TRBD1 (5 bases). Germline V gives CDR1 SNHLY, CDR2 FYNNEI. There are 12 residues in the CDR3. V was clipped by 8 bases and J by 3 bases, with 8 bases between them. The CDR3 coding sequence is TGTGCCAGCCGGACACACAATCAGCCCCAGCATTTT. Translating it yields CASRTHNQPQHF.

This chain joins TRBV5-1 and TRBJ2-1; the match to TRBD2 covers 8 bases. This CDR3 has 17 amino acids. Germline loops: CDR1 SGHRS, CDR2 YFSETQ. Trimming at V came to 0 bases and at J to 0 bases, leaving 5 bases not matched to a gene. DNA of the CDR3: TGCGCCAGCAGCTTGGGTCCCGGGGGGGTCTCCTACAATGAGCAGTTCTTC. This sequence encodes CASSLGPGGVSYNEQFF.

The CDR3 sequence: CASSLNQGPSQPQHF. CDR3 coding DNA: TGTGCCAGCAGCTTAAATCAGGGACCCAGTCAGCCCCAGCATTTT. The J gene is TRBJ1-5, the V gene TRBV7-8, with TRBD1 as a possible D gene (5 bases). V was pared by 2 bases and J by 6 bases, with 14 bases between. The CDR3 totals 15 residues. The germline gives CDR1 SGHVS, CDR2 FQNEAQ. The full variable domain, in which reference TRBV7-8 and TRBJ1-5 provide the parts outside the CDR3, is GAGVSQSPRYKVAKRGQDVALRCDPISGHVSLFWYQQALGQGPEFLTYFQNEAQLDKSGLPSDRFFAERPEGSVSTLKIQRTQQEDSAVYLCASSLNQGPSQPQHFGDGTRLSIL.

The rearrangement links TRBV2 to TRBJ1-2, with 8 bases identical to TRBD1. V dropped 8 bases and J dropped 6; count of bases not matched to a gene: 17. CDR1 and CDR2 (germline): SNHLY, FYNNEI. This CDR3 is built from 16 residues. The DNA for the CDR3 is TGTGCCAGCCCTAAAACTTCTGGACAGGGTCTACATGGCTACACCTTC. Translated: CASPKTSGQGLHGYTF. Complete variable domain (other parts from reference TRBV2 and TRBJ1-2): EPEVTQTPSHQVTQMGQEVILRCVPISNHLYFYWYRQILGQKVEFLVSFYNNEISEKSEIFDDQFSVERPDGSNFTLKIRSTKLEDSAMYFCASPKTSGQGLHGYTFGSGTRLTVV.

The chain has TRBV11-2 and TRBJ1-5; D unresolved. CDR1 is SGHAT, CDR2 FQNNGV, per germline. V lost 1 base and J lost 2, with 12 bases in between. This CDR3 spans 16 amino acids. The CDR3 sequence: CASSLVVRQGNQPQHF. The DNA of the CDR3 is TGTGCCAGCAGCTTAGTTGTCAGGCAGGGCAATCAGCCCCAGCATTTT.

This CDR3 is CASRSTGGRQPQHF. The CDR3 DNA sequence: TGTGCCAGCAGATCTACAGGGGGAAGGCAGCCCCAGCATTTT. This sequence joins TRBV2 and TRBJ1-5; 8 bases fit TRBD1. The CDR3 is 14 residues long. The V and J ends lost 6 bases and 7 bases, in that order; junction bases with no gene match: 8. Germline-derived CDR1 and CDR2 are SNHLY and FYNNEI. The variable domain in full, with the rest retrieved from reference TRBV2 and TRBJ1-5, is EPEVTQTPSHQVTQMGQEVILRCVPISNHLYFYWYRQILGQKVEFLVSFYNNEISEKSEIFDDQFSVERPDGSNFTLKIRSTKLEDSAMYFCASRSTGGRQPQHFGDGTRLSIL.

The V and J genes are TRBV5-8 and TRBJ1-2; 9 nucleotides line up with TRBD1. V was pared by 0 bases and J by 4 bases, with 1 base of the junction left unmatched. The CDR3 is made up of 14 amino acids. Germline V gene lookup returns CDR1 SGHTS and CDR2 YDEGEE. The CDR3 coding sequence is TGTGCCAGCAGCTTGGACAGGGGGCCCTATGGCTACACCTTC. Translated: CASSLDRGPYGYTF.

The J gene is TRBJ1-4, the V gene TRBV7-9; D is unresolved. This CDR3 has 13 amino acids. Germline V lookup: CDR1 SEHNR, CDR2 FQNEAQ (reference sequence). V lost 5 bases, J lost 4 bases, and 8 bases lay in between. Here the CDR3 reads CASSLGLNEKLFF. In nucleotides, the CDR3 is TGTGCCAGCAGCCTAGGGCTTAATGAAAAACTGTTTTTT.

The CDR3 spells CASSDPLAGTGDYEQYF. DNA of the CDR3: TGTGCCAGCAGTGATCCCTTGGCCGGGACAGGGGACTACGAGCAGTACTTC. The gene calls are TRBV25-1 and TRBJ2-7, with 10 bases that match TRBD1. This CDR3 contains 17 residues. Looked up from germline, CDR1 is MGHDK and CDR2 is SYGVNS. Trimming removed 3 bases from V and 3 bases from J; junction bases left unmatched: 11.

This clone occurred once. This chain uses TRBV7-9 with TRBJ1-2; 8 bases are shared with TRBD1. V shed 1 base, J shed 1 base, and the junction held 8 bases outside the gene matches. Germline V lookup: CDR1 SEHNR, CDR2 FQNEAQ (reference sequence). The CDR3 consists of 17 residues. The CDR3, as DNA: TGTGCCAGCAGCTTAGGAGGACAGGGAAAAATTAACTATGGCTACACCTTC. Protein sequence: CASSLGGQGKINYGYTF.

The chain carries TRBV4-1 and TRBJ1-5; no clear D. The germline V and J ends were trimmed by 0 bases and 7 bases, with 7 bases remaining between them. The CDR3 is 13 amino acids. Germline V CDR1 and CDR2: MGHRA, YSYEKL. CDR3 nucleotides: TGCGCCAGCAGCCAAGAGAGGGCCCAGCCCCAGCATTTT. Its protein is CASSQERAQPQHF.

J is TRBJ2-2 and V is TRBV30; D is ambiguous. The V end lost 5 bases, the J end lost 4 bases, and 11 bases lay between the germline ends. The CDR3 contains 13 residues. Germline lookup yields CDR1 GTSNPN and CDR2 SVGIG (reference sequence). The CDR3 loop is CAWDGVGTGELFF. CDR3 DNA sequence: TGTGCCTGGGATGGAGTCGGCACCGGGGAGCTGTTTTTT.

CDR3 sequence reads: CASSDEQGAGDNEQFF. The CDR3 bases are TGTGCCAGTAGTGATGAACAGGGGGCTGGCGACAATGAGCAGTTCTTC. V is TRBV19 and J is TRBJ2-1; 9 bases align to TRBD1. The V gene end was trimmed by 5 bases and the J gene end by 5 bases; junction bases not matched to a gene: 10. The CDR3 totals 16 residues. Germline CDR1 LNHDA, CDR2 SQIVND (reference sequence).

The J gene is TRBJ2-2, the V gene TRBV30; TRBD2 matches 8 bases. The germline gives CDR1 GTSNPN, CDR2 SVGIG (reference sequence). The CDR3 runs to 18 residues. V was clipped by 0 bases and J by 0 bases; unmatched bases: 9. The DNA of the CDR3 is TGTGCCTGGAGTGTACTGACGGCGGGGGGCGCGAACACCGGGGAGCTGTTTTTT. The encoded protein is CAWSVLTAGGANTGELFF.

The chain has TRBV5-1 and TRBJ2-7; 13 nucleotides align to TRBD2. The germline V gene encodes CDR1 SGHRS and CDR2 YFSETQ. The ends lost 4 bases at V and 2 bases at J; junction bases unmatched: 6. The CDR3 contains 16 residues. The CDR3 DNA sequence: TGCGCCAGCAGCACCGGACTAGCGGGGGCCGCCTACGAGCAGTACTTC. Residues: CASSTGLAGAAYEQYF. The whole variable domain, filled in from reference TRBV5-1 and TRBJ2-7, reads KAGVTQTPRYLIKTRGQQVTLSCSPISGHRSVSWYQQTPGQGLQFLFEYFSETQRNKGNFPGRFSGRQFSNSRSEMNVSTLELGDSALYLCASSTGLAGAAYEQYFGPGTRLTVT.

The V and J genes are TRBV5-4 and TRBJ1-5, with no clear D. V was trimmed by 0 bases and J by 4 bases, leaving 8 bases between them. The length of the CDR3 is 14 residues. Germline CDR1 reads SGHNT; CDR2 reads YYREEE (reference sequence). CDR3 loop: CASSLEGFNQPQHF. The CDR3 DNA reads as TGTGCCAGCAGCTTGGAAGGATTTAATCAGCCCCAGCATTTT.

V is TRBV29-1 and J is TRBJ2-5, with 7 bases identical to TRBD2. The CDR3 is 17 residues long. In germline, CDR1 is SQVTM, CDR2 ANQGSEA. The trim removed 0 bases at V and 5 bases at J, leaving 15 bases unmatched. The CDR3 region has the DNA TGCAGCGTTGAAGATAGGGAGCGGGGAGACGGATTGGAGACCCAGTACTTC. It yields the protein CSVEDRERGDGLETQYF.

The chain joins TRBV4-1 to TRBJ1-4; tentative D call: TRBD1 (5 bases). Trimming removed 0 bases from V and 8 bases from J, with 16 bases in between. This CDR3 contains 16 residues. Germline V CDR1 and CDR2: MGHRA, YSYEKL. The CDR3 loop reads CASSQEGVLIREKLFF. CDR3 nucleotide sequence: TGCGCCAGCAGCCAAGAGGGGGTGCTGATACGGGAAAAACTGTTTTTT.

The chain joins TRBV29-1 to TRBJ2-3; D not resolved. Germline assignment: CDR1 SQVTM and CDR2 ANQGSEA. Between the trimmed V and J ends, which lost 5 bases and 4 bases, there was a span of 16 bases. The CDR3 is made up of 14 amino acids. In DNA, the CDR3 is TGCAGCGTTTACGGTTTGTCCCCGGCAGATACGCAGTATTTT. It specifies CSVYGLSPADTQYF.

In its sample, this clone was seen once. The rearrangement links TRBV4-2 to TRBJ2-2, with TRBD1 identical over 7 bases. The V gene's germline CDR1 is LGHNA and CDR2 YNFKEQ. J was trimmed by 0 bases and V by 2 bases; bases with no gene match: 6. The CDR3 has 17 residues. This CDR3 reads CASSQNTGAANTGELFF. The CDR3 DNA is TGTGCCAGCAGCCAAAATACAGGGGCTGCGAACACCGGGGAGCTGTTTTTT.

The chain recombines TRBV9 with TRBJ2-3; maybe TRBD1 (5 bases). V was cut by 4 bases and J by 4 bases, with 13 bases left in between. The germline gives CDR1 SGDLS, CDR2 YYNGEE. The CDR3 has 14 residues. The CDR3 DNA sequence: TGTGCCAGCAGCCCAGACAGTATTGCAGATACGCAGTATTTT. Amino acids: CASSPDSIADTQYF. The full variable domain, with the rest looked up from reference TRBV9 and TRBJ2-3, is DSGVTQTPKHLITATGQRVTLRCSPRSGDLSVYWYQQSLDQGLQFLIQYYNGEERAKGNILERFSAQQFPDLHSELNLSSLELGDSALYFCASSPDSIADTQYFGPGTRLTVL.